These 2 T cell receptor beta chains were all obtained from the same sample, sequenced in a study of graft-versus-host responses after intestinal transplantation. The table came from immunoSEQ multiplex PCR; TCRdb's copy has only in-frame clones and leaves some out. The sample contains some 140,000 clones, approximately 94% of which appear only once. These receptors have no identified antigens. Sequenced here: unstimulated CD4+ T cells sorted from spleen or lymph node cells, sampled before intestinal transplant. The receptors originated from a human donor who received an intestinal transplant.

For the CDR3, the DNA is TGTGCCAGCAGTTTAGGCAGGTCGGGGGAGCAGTACTTC. Translation gives CASSLGRSGEQYF. The chain has TRBV27 and TRBJ2-7; TRBD2 is a possible D gene (5 bases). This CDR3 is 13 amino acids long. V was clipped by 2 bases and J by 7 bases, with 12 bases between them. Germline lookup yields CDR1 MNHEY and CDR2 SMNVEV (reference sequence).

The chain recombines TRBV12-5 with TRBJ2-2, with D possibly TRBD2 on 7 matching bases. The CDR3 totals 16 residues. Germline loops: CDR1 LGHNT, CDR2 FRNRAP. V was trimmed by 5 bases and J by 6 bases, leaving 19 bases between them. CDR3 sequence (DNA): TGTGCTAGTGGTGGGGAGGGAGGGGGAAGTGCCGGGGAGCTGTTTTTT. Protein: CASGGEGGGSAGELFF. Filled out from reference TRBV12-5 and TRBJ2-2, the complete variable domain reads DARVTQTPRHKVTEMGQEVTMRCQPILGHNTVFWYRQTMMQGLELLAYFRNRAPLDDSGMPKDRFSAEMPDATLATLKIQPSEPRDSAVYFCASGGEGGGSAGELFFGEGSRLTVL.